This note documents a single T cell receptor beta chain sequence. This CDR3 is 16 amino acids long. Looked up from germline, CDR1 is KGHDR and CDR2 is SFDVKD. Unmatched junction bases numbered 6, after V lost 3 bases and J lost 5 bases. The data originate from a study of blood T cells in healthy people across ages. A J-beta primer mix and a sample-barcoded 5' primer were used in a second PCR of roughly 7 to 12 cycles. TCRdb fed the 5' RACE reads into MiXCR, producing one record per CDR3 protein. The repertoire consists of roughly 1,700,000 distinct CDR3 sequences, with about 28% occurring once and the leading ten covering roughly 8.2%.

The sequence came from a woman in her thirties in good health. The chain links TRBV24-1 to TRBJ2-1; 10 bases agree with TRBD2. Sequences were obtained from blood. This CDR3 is CATSDPGLAADNEQFF. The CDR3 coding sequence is TGTGCCACCAGTGATCCAGGACTAGCGGCCGACAATGAGCAGTTCTTC.